A selection of T cell receptor beta chains follows, all from one sample in a study of T cells of healthy individuals. TCRdb ran MiXCR on the 5' RACE reads and lists one entry per CDR3 protein. The sample has over 40,000 distinct CDR3 sequences; about 4.2% are singletons. These receptors originate from a human donor in good health. The CDR3 runs from the conserved cysteine through the conserved F or W. A D gene is named only where the DNA matches it firmly. Size is stated for part of the rows, as once, few or many counts, or as a class when the clone is expanded.

v_call	clone_size	j_call	d_call	cdr3_aa	cdr3_nt
TRBV12-3/TRBV12-4	.	TRBJ2-3	TRBD2	CASRNSGWGGDTQYF	TGTGCCAGCAGAAACAGCGGATGGGGGGGGGATACGCAGTATTTT
TRBV6-1	.	TRBJ1-4	.	CASRVSPTNEKLFF	TGTGCCAGCAGAGTCAGTCCAACTAATGAAAAACTGTTTTTT
TRBV11-3	many	TRBJ2-1	.	CASSPRGRASGPSYNEQFF	TGTGCCAGCAGCCCAAGGGGGAGGGCCTCAGGTCCATCCTACAATGAGCAGTTCTTC
TRBV20-1	many	TRBJ2-5	.	CSASLEGRQTQYF	TGCAGTGCTAGTCTGGAGGGGAGGCAGACCCAGTACTTC
TRBV7-8	many	TRBJ2-2	.	CASSPKRVTRTGELFF	TGTGCCAGCAGCCCGAAGAGGGTGACTAGGACCGGGGAGCTGTTTTTT
TRBV3-1	.	TRBJ2-7	.	CASSRSSAGSYEQYF	TGTGCCAGCAGCCGGTCGAGCGCCGGGTCCTACGAGCAGTACTTC
TRBV18	.	TRBJ1-3	.	CASSPGLESSGNTIYF	TGTGCCAGCTCCCCGGGACTCGAGAGCTCTGGAAACACCATATATTTT
TRBV20-1	many	TRBJ2-3	.	CSASTPLRADTQYF	TGCAGTGCCTCCACCCCGCTGAGGGCAGATACGCAGTATTTT
TRBV7-9	many	TRBJ2-1	.	CASSLYQGRDNEQFF	TGTGCCAGCAGCTTATATCAGGGGAGAGACAATGAGCAGTTCTTC
TRBV7-2	.	TRBJ2-7	TRBD1	CASSRWGQASYEQYF	TGTGCCAGCAGCCGCTGGGGACAGGCCTCCTACGAGCAGTACTTC
TRBV7-9	many	TRBJ1-1	.	CASSLAGTEAFF	TGTGCCAGCAGCTTAGCAGGGACTGAAGCTTTCTTT
TRBV7-9	many	TRBJ2-1	TRBD2	CASSFMGGTYNEQFF	TGTGCCAGCAGCTTCATGGGGGGGACTTACAATGAGCAGTTCTTC
TRBV13	many	TRBJ1-1	.	CASSPRTAYTEAFF	TGTGCCAGCAGCCCAAGGACAGCGTACACTGAAGCTTTCTTT
TRBV7-2	.	TRBJ2-3	.	CARSGRYEGSQYF	TGTGCCCGCTCTGGGCGATACGAAGGATCGCAGTATTTT
TRBV29-1	.	TRBJ1-5	.	CSVGEYNQPQHF	TGCAGCGTTGGCGAATATAATCAGCCCCAGCATTTT
TRBV3-1	.	TRBJ2-5	TRBD2	CASSPVAGGLVPQYF	TGTGCCAGCAGCCCTGTAGCGGGGGGACTCGTCCCCCAGTACTTC
TRBV6-1	many	TRBJ2-5	TRBD1	CASSEGTGSFETQYF	TGTGCCAGCAGTGAAGGGACAGGGTCCTTTGAGACCCAGTACTTC
TRBV30	many	TRBJ1-6	.	CALGPNSPLHF	TGTGCCCTGGGACCAAATTCACCCCTCCACTTT
TRBV21-1	.	TRBJ1-1	.	CASTIGQANTEAFF	TGTGCCAGCACCATCGGACAGGCCAACACTGAAGCTTTCTTT
TRBV19	.	TRBJ1-2	.	CASSPHGAYYGYTF	TGTGCCAGTAGTCCCCATGGGGCCTACTATGGCTACACCTTC
TRBV7-2	many	TRBJ2-7	TRBD1	CASSLDRPYEQYF	TGTGCCAGCAGCCTGGACAGGCCCTACGAGCAGTACTTC
TRBV5-4	many	TRBJ2-1	.	CASSLAEHRGFYNEQFF	TGTGCCAGCAGCTTGGCAGAACATAGGGGTTTCTACAATGAGCAGTTCTTC
TRBV25-1	many	TRBJ2-7	.	CASSAPGVVYEQYF	TGTGCCAGCAGTGCTCCAGGGGTTGTATACGAGCAGTACTTC
TRBV21-1	.	TRBJ1-1	.	CASSTRKCPFYGTMNTEAFF	TGTGCCAGCAGCACTAGAAAGTGCCCCTTTTATGGCACAATGAACACTGAAGCTTTCTTT
TRBV5-1	few	TRBJ2-1	TRBD2	CASMPRKGGGDLYNEQFF	TGCGCCAGCATGCCTCGAAAGGGCGGGGGGGACCTTTACAATGAGCAGTTCTTC
TRBV4-3	many	TRBJ1-1	.	CASSQNDREAFF	TGCGCCAGCAGCCAAAACGACAGAGAAGCTTTCTTT
TRBV20-1	many	TRBJ1-1	.	CSAPPGPALNTEAFF	TGCAGTGCCCCCCCGGGTCCAGCCTTGAACACTGAAGCTTTCTTT
TRBV20-1	.	TRBJ1-1	.	CSARREGDTEAFF	TGCAGTGCTAGACGGGAGGGAGACACTGAAGCTTTCTTT
TRBV20-1	many	TRBJ2-3	.	CSAQTTFWGTDTQYF	TGCAGTGCTCAGACTACCTTTTGGGGCACAGATACGCAGTATTTT
TRBV25-1	few	TRBJ2-2	TRBD1	CASSAAGTVNTGELFF	TGTGCCAGCAGCGCCGCCGGGACAGTGAACACCGGGGAGCTGTTTTTT
TRBV29-1	many	TRBJ2-3	.	CSATLGGGGRSDTQYF	TGCAGCGCCACCCTAGGAGGGGGCGGTAGGTCAGATACGCAGTATTTT
TRBV5-1	many	TRBJ2-7	.	CASSFKGGNEQYF	TGCGCCAGCAGCTTCAAGGGGGGAAACGAGCAGTACTTC
TRBV6-2/TRBV6-3	.	TRBJ1-2	.	CASSRQTGYTF	TGTGCCAGCAGCAGACAGACTGGCTACACCTTC
TRBV6-1	few	TRBJ1-1	TRBD1	CASRPGQLNTEAFF	TGTGCCAGCAGACCGGGACAGCTTAACACTGAAGCTTTCTTT
TRBV7-8	many	TRBJ2-2	TRBD1	CASSSQGVPAPGELFF	TGTGCCAGCAGCTCACAGGGGGTCCCCGCCCCCGGGGAGCTGTTTTTT
TRBV5-1	few	TRBJ1-4	.	CASSNQGGGNEKLFF	TGCGCCAGCAGCAACCAGGGAGGCGGGAATGAAAAACTGTTTTTT
TRBV19	few	TRBJ1-1	TRBD1	CASHSTWDRGSSTEAFF	TGTGCCAGTCATAGTACGTGGGACAGGGGCTCCTCCACTGAAGCTTTCTTT
TRBV5-1	few	TRBJ1-3	TRBD1	CASSLDLTRRGSGNTIYF	TGCGCCAGCAGCTTGGATCTAACGCGCAGGGGGAGTGGAAACACCATATATTTT
TRBV6-5	many	TRBJ2-7	.	CASLFGSDSSYEQYF	TGTGCCAGCCTCTTCGGCTCAGACAGCTCCTACGAGCAGTACTTC
TRBV5-1	many	TRBJ2-7	TRBD1	CASSSTGQEYEQYF	TGCGCCAGCAGCTCGACGGGACAGGAGTACGAGCAGTACTTC